This T cell receptor beta chain was obtained from a study of blood T cell repertoires in COVID-19. CDR1 and CDR2 from the germline V gene are LNHDA and SQIVND (reference sequence). The CDR3 extends over 13 amino acids. The V segment lost 4 bases and the J segment 5 bases; nucleotides outside the gene matches: 5. Under the authors' procedure: Amplified reference gene primers provided the basis for estimating nucleated cell counts. Here immunoSEQ multiplex PCR was the method, and the copy in TCRdb shows in-frame clones only, minus some. V and J calls and clone size are given by that table; D and trimming were obtained from the DNA. The profile shows over 100,000 clones, around four fifths of them singletons.

This receptor was obtained from a man aged 70 or older with acute or convalescent COVID-19. The sequencing sample was made of peripheral blood. The V gene is TRBV19, the J gene TRBJ2-7; 7 positions match TRBD1. The DNA for the CDR3 is TGTGCCAGTAGTACAGACAGGGAACACGAGCAGTACTTC. Translated, it gives CASSTDREHEQYF.